The 15 T cell receptor beta chains in this list originate from one sample, sequenced in a study of T cells after yellow fever vaccination (dated by TCRdb to 2018 to 2020). In light of the paper, this sample's treatment or condition label describes: live attenuated yellow fever vaccine strain. The library came from 5' RACE. Sequencing relied on an Illumina NovaSeq 6000. The raw public data were reprocessed by TCRdb itself: fastp quality trimming at Q25, MiXCR clonotype calling, in-frame beta chains only. Duplicate CDR3 protein sequences are folded into a single record with the most common DNA and genes. The sample has fewer than 450,000 distinct CDR3 sequences on record, about 4% of them singletons. More than 20% of the sample is held by the ten biggest clonotypes. This specimen was PBMCs, taken 5 days after the yellow fever booster vaccination. Every receptor here comes from a man between 18 and 35 years old who received the YFV17D yellow fever vaccine.

The rearrangement links TRBV5-1 to TRBJ2-3; 16 positions agree with TRBD2. From germline, CDR1 is SGHRS and CDR2 YFSETQ. The J segment lost 3 bases and the V segment lost 4 bases, leaving 5 bases of the junction unmatched. CDR3 length equals 17 residues. CDR3 coding DNA: TGCGCCAGCAGCCTGGGACTAGCGGGGGGGATGACAGATACGCAGTATTTT. Residues: CASSLGLAGGMTDTQYF.

A remark on this clonotype: With a much larger clone just one base away, this may be a read error. The CDR3: CASSGQGGTGELFF. CDR3 coding DNA: TGTGCCAGCAGCGGACAGGGGGGCACCGGGGAGCTGTTTTTT. The V and J genes are TRBV7-2 and TRBJ2-2; 10 bases align to TRBD1. Trimming at V came to 5 bases and at J to 4 bases, leaving 1 base not matched to a gene. CDR1 is SGHTA and CDR2 is FQGNSA in the germline V gene. This CDR3 has 14 residues.

The chain carries TRBV12-3 or TRBV12-4 and TRBJ1-2; TRBD1 aligns across 9 bases. This CDR3 has 16 residues. Losses at the gene ends were 4 bases for V and 4 bases for J; bases not matched to a gene: 10. CDR3 sequence (DNA): TGTGCCAGCAGTTCCCGGGACAGGGAACCCTCCTATGGCTACACCTTC. Its translation is CASSSRDREPSYGYTF.

The chain has TRBV29-1 and TRBJ2-5; D gene unclear. The CDR3 runs 13 residues. The germline V gene has CDR1 SQVTM and CDR2 ANQGSEA. Trimming stripped 4 bases from V and 1 base from J, with 10 bases between. The CDR3 sequence: CSVGAGRQETQYF. The CDR3 bases are TGCAGCGTTGGGGCAGGACGCCAAGAGACCCAGTACTTC.

This clonotype appeared many times. The V gene is TRBV4-3, the J gene TRBJ1-6; 8 nucleotides line up with TRBD1. Germline V gives CDR1 LGHNA, CDR2 YSLEER. The CDR3 spans 16 residues. Trimming took 1 base from V and 4 from J; bases not matched to a gene: 3. The CDR3 DNA reads as TGCGCCAGCAGCCAAGGGACAGGGAGGTATAATTCACCCCTCCACTTT. Its protein is CASSQGTGRYNSPLHF.

The genes are TRBV6-5 and TRBJ2-2; D not resolved. This CDR3 comprises 11 residues. The germline V gene has CDR1 MNHEY and CDR2 SVGAGI. Trimming removed 2 bases from V and 16 bases from J, with 11 bases in between. The CDR3 region is CASSYPPSQFF. The CDR3 region has the DNA TGTGCCAGCAGTTACCCGCCAAGTCAGTTTTTT.

This clonotype was seen a few times. CDR3 sequence (DNA): TGTGCCAGCAGCTCACCGCTAGATCTGAGAGATGAGCAGTTCTTC. It yields the protein CASSSPLDLRDEQFF. The chain couples TRBV7-9 to TRBJ2-1; D gene ambiguous. The CDR3 covers 15 residues. Trimming cost V 4 bases and J 8 bases, with 18 bases left between them. Per the germline V gene, CDR1 is SEHNR and CDR2 is FQNEAQ (reference sequence).

This clonotype was counted ten times or more. This chain's CDR3 is CASTTGHGTYEQYV. The DNA of the CDR3 is TGTGCCAGCACTACGGGACACGGTACCTACGAGCAGTACGTC. The genes are TRBV6-2 or TRBV6-3 and TRBJ2-7; D might be TRBD1 (6 bases). Deletions cut 7 bases from V and 2 bases from J, with 15 bases between. The germline CDR1 and CDR2 sequences are MNHEY and SVGEGT. This CDR3 has 14 amino acids.

This clonotype appeared many times. The chain carries TRBV10-2 and TRBJ2-5; TRBD2 matches 13 bases. The CDR3 covers 14 residues. V dropped 6 bases and J dropped 5; count of bases not matched to a gene: 3. From germline, CDR1 is WSHSY and CDR2 SAAADI. CDR3 sequence (DNA): TGCGCCAGCAGAACACTAGCGGGGGGGGAGACCCAGTACTTC. Its protein is CASRTLAGGETQYF.

This clonotype was counted only a few times. The chain carries TRBV5-4 and TRBJ1-1, with TRBD1 matching over 8 bases. V lost 0 bases and J lost 6; bases outside the gene matches: 4. This CDR3 contains 14 residues. Germline V CDR1 and CDR2: SGHNT, YYREEE (reference sequence). The CDR3 region has the DNA TGTGCCAGCAGCTTGGTGCAGGGGGCCGCTGAAGCTTTCTTT. It is translated as CASSLVQGAAEAFF.

The rearrangement links TRBV2 to TRBJ2-3; D remains ambiguous. Germline loops: CDR1 SNHLY, CDR2 FYNNEI. This CDR3 is built from 15 residues. V lost 6 bases and J lost 4, with 17 bases in between. The CDR3 here is CASSPDQSRADTQYF. In DNA form, the CDR3 reads TGTGCCAGCAGCCCCGACCAATCCCGGGCAGATACGCAGTATTTT.

In its sample, this clonotype was seen a few times. The chain uses TRBV29-1 and TRBJ2-3; tentative D call: TRBD2 (5 bases). V lost 6 bases to trimming and J lost 5 bases, with 15 bases between them. CDR1 and CDR2 (germline): SQVTM, ANQGSEA. The CDR3 runs 13 residues. Written as DNA, the CDR3 is TGCAGCGTCGGTCCGGGGAGAGGAGATACGCAGTATTTT. As protein: CSVGPGRGDTQYF.

The J gene is TRBJ2-3, the V gene TRBV7-2; 11 nucleotides agree with TRBD2. This CDR3 has 17 residues. With 5 bases clipped from V and 4 bases from J, the junction kept 11 bases outside the gene matches. Germline assignment: CDR1 SGHTA and CDR2 FQGNSA. In DNA, the CDR3 is TGTGCCAGCAGCCGAGAGTTAATAGCGGGGGGGGCAGATACGCAGTATTTT. This encodes CASSRELIAGGADTQYF.

The sample holds many counts of this clonotype. V usage is TRBV12-3 or TRBV12-4 and J usage is TRBJ2-1; D gene ambiguous. The V and J ends lost 4 bases and 9 bases respectively, with 7 bases between them. The CDR3 covers 11 residues. This CDR3 is CASSSRSEQFF. In DNA form, the CDR3 reads TGTGCCAGCAGTTCCCGCAGTGAGCAGTTCTTC.

The chain employs TRBV6-2 or TRBV6-3 and TRBJ2-1, with D perhaps TRBD1 (6 bases). Trimming took 7 bases from V and 3 from J, leaving 7 bases between them. The CDR3 runs to 12 residues. Germline assignment: CDR1 MNHEY and CDR2 SVGEGT. The CDR3 region is CASKGVYNEQFF. In DNA, the CDR3 is TGTGCCAGCAAGGGGGTCTACAATGAGCAGTTCTTC.